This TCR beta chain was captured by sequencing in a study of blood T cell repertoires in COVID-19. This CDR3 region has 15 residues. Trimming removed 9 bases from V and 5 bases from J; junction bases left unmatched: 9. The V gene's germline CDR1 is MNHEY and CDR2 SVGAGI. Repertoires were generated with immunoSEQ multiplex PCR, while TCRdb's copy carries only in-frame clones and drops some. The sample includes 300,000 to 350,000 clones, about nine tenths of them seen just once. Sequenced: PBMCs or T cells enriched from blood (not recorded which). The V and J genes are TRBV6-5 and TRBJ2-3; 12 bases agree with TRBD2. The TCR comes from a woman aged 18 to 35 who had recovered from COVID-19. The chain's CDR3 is CASTTSGSTGDTQYF. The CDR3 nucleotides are TGTGCCAGTACGACTAGCGGGAGCACGGGAGATACGCAGTATTTT.